The clone carrying this T cell receptor beta chain has just one count. Its antigen is not known. The junction shows a germline mismatch at one end, possibly a read error. The source of the sample is a study of Ad26.COV2.S vaccination and SARS-CoV-2 variants. Study-level information: Donor got 5x10^10 or 1x10^11 viral particles of Ad26.COV2.S.

Study results and limitations: Among vaccine recipients, spike-specific TCR breadth exceeded that of placebo recipients.

Regarding treatment: over 15 received Ad26.COV2.S at low or high dose, single or two shots; about 5 received placebo; per-sample allocation not given. Sampling was done on day 63 after the first vaccine or placebo injection. Germline lookup yields CDR1 SSHAT and CDR2 FNYEAQ (reference sequence). This CDR3 region has 18 residues. Assay used: immunoSEQ multiplex PCR; TCRdb lists only in-frame clones, some missing. The sample has about 240,000 clones; 70% to 90% are singletons. The specimen was peripheral blood, collected in a trial of Ad26.COV2.S vaccine versus placebo. The chain couples TRBV7-7 to TRBJ2-2, with 11 positions matching TRBD2. This TCR was sampled from a person aged 18-60 years who received the Ad26.COV2.S COVID-19 vaccine or a placebo. In nucleotides, the CDR3 is TGTGCTAGCAGCCCACTTCCGGGACTAGCGGACAACACCGGGGAGCTGTTTTTT. Amino acid sequence: CASSPLPGLADNTGELFF.